A selection of T cell receptor beta chains follows, all from one sample in a study of identical twins. MiXCR, applied by TCRdb to the 5' RACE reads, yields one record per CDR3 protein. The sample lists hundreds of thousands of distinct CDR3 sequences; over 12% were seen once. The sample comprised memory (CD45RO+) T cells sorted from blood. These receptors were collected from a woman aged 18-29 years in good health. Each CDR3 is given with its conserved first and last residue. A D gene is named only where the DNA matches it firmly. Clone size is stated in some rows and not others, as once, few, many or a class when expanded.

d_call	clone_size	j_call	v_call	cdr3_aa	cdr3_nt
TRBD1	once	TRBJ2-2	TRBV2	CATRTGDTGELFF	TGTGCCACCAGAACAGGGGACACCGGGGAGCTGTTTTTT
TRBD2	many	TRBJ2-5	TRBV20-1	CSATGLAGREGETQYF	TGCAGTGCAACGGGACTAGCGGGCCGAGAGGGGGAGACCCAGTACTTC
NA	many	TRBJ2-5	TRBV3-1	CASSQEGSLTQYF	TGTGCCAGCAGCCAAGAAGGGTCCCTGACCCAGTACTTC
NA	few	TRBJ2-3	TRBV9	CASSVAGLPTDTQYF	TGTGCCAGCAGCGTAGCGGGACTCCCAACAGATACGCAGTATTTT
NA	few	TRBJ1-2	TRBV20-1	CSADNRMSIGYTF	TGCAGTGCTGACAACAGGATGAGTATAGGTTACACCTTC
TRBD2	NA	TRBJ2-1	TRBV11-3	CASSRTGGNEQFF	TGTGCCAGCAGCCGTACGGGGGGCAATGAGCAGTTCTTC
NA	few	TRBJ2-5	TRBV5-1	CASQWGYQETQYF	TGCGCCAGCCAATGGGGATACCAAGAGACCCAGTACTTC
NA	NA	TRBJ2-1	TRBV5-5	CASSLMGGWDNEQFF	TGTGCCAGCAGCTTGATGGGAGGTTGGGACAATGAGCAGTTCTTC
NA	NA	TRBJ2-1	TRBV6-2/TRBV6-3	CASSLGLPTAYNEQFF	TGTGCCAGCAGTCTCGGCCTTCCAACCGCCTACAATGAGCAGTTCTTC
NA	few	TRBJ1-2	TRBV20-1	CSATREVWGYTF	TGCAGTGCTACCAGGGAGGTCTGGGGCTACACCTTC
NA	NA	TRBJ2-1	TRBV20-1	CSARAPNADYEQFF	TGCAGTGCTAGAGCGCCCAATGCAGACTATGAGCAGTTCTTC
NA	NA	TRBJ1-3	TRBV6-1	CASSSSRGRGNTIYF	TGTGCCAGCAGTAGCTCTCGAGGGAGGGGAAACACCATATATTTT
TRBD2	few	TRBJ2-7	TRBV4-3	CASSHMTGLAGGGGQYF	TGCGCCAGCAGCCATATGACGGGACTAGCGGGAGGAGGTGGGCAGTACTTC
NA	many	TRBJ1-3	TRBV12-3/TRBV12-4	CASSLVGRTGNTIYF	TGTGCCAGCAGTTTAGTCGGCAGGACTGGAAACACCATATATTTT
TRBD2	many	TRBJ2-1	TRBV20-1	CSARRGVAGGAEQFF	TGCAGTGCTAGACGGGGCGTAGCGGGAGGCGCCGAGCAGTTCTTC
NA	few	TRBJ2-3	TRBV30	CANGRTDTQYF	TGTGCCAATGGGCGCACAGATACGCAGTATTTT
NA	few	TRBJ2-1	TRBV7-8	CASSLDRTGNEQFF	TGTGCCAGCAGCTTAGATAGGACTGGCAATGAGCAGTTCTTC
NA	few	TRBJ2-5	TRBV5-1	CASRLAVQETQYF	TGCGCCAGCAGATTAGCGGTCCAAGAGACCCAGTACTTC
NA	NA	TRBJ2-1	TRBV20-1	CSARGTDILSYNEQFF	TGCAGTGCTAGGGGCACAGATATACTATCCTACAATGAGCAGTTCTTC
TRBD1	NA	TRBJ2-1	TRBV6-4	CASSQGEVSYNEQFF	TGTGCCAGCAGCCAGGGGGAAGTATCCTACAATGAGCAGTTCTTC
NA	NA	TRBJ2-4	TRBV6-1	CASSGIGLAKNIQYF	TGTGCCAGCAGTGGGATCGGACTAGCCAAAAACATTCAGTACTTC
NA	NA	TRBJ2-7	TRBV5-1	CASSLAGIQQYF	TGCGCCAGCAGTTTAGCCGGGATCCAGCAGTACTTC
NA	NA	TRBJ1-1	TRBV29-1	CSVQAPGAEAFF	TGCAGCGTTCAGGCGCCCGGGGCTGAAGCTTTCTTT
TRBD2	NA	TRBJ2-5	TRBV3-1	CASSRLADQETQYF	TGTGCCAGCAGCCGACTAGCTGACCAAGAGACCCAGTACTTC
NA	few	TRBJ2-2	TRBV5-1	CASRANSNTGELFF	TGCGCCAGCAGGGCCAACTCGAACACCGGGGAGCTGTTTTTT
NA	NA	TRBJ2-7	TRBV9	CASRVFEQYF	TGTGCCAGCCGAGTGTTCGAGCAGTACTTC
TRBD1	NA	TRBJ2-3	TRBV20-1	CSASPRGDTQYF	TGCAGTGCTAGCCCCAGGGGGGATACGCAGTATTTT
TRBD1	NA	TRBJ1-2	TRBV5-6	CASSWDRTGYTF	TGTGCCAGCAGCTGGGACAGGACGGGCTACACCTTC
TRBD1	few	TRBJ2-2	TRBV12-3/TRBV12-4	CASSPLRQGVGTGELFF	TGTGCCAGCAGTCCGTTGAGACAGGGGGTAGGCACCGGGGAGCTGTTTTTT
TRBD1	many	TRBJ1-5	TRBV28	CASSSPRGQRYQPQHF	TGTGCCAGCAGTTCCCCACGGGGACAGCGCTATCAGCCCCAGCATTTT
NA	few	TRBJ1-1	TRBV6-6	CASLGPNTEAFF	TGTGCCAGCCTGGGACCGAACACTGAAGCTTTCTTT
NA	few	TRBJ2-1	TRBV7-2	CASSFSPRSEQFF	TGTGCCAGCAGCTTTTCACCACGGAGTGAGCAGTTCTTC
NA	NA	TRBJ2-2	TRBV6-1	CASKFRQDTGELFF	TGTGCCAGCAAATTCAGGCAGGACACCGGGGAGCTGTTTTTT
TRBD2	few	TRBJ2-7	TRBV7-2	CASSLVPSGRATEQYF	TGTGCCAGCAGCTTAGTGCCTAGCGGGAGGGCGACTGAGCAGTACTTC
TRBD1	few	TRBJ2-1	TRBV24-1	CATSDRQGALGEQFF	TGTGCCACCAGTGATCGACAGGGGGCGCTTGGTGAGCAGTTCTTC
NA	NA	TRBJ2-2	TRBV6-1	CASSKEGRVTGELFF	TGTGCCAGCAGTAAGGAGGGACGAGTCACCGGGGAGCTGTTTTTT
NA	many	TRBJ1-1	TRBV25-1	CASSEYGRGTEAFF	TGTGCCAGCAGTGAATATGGGAGAGGGACTGAAGCTTTCTTT
TRBD2	many	TRBJ2-7	TRBV29-1	CSVLGTSVSEQYF	TGCAGCGTTTTGGGGACTAGCGTGAGCGAGCAGTACTTC
NA	NA	TRBJ2-7	TRBV6-1	CASSEAGAGAIEQYF	TGTGCCAGCAGTGAAGCGGGAGCAGGGGCGATCGAGCAGTACTTC
TRBD1	NA	TRBJ2-7	TRBV10-2	CASSEGTGGFGEQYF	TGCGCCAGCAGTGAGGGGACAGGGGGTTTCGGCGAGCAGTACTTC
NA	few	TRBJ2-5	TRBV7-9	CASIPPAPRETQYF	TGTGCCAGCATTCCCCCGGCCCCTAGGGAGACCCAGTACTTC
TRBD2	NA	TRBJ2-5	TRBV24-1	CATSDPTSGGLETQYF	TGTGCCACCAGTGACCCGACTAGCGGGGGGTTAGAGACCCAGTACTTC
NA	NA	TRBJ1-6	TRBV5-1	CASSLNENSPLHF	TGCGCCAGCAGCTTGAACGAGAATTCACCCCTCCACTTT